Below are 29 T cell receptor beta chains sequenced from a single sample in a study of CD8 T cells in Susac syndrome. A quantity of about 0.45 to 1 ug RNA underwent reverse transcription using random hexamers. TCRdb re-analysed the immunoSEQ multiplex PCR reads in MiXCR, keeping a single row per CDR3 protein. The table records around 59,000 distinct CDR3 sequences, just over 90% of them present only once. Specimen: CD8+ T cells from PBMCs. The receptors were gathered from a human donor in good health.

The sample holds one count of this clonotype. The rearrangement uses TRBV5-1 and TRBJ2-7, with 8 nucleotides matching TRBD2. Germline V gene data show CDR1 as SGHRS and CDR2 as YFSETQ. The CDR3 consists of 15 residues. V shed 3 bases, J shed 7 bases, and the junction held 12 bases outside the gene matches. In DNA form, the CDR3 reads TGCGCCAGCAGCTCCCCCAGGGCGGGGGGCGCGGAGCAGTACTTC. Translated, it gives CASSSPRAGGAEQYF.

The chain uses TRBV27 and TRBJ2-5; 8 bases line up with TRBD1. Germline lookup yields CDR1 MNHEY and CDR2 SMNVEV (reference sequence). This CDR3 is 17 amino acids long. With 3 bases clipped from V and 5 bases from J, the junction kept 14 bases outside the gene matches. The CDR3 region is CASSFAWTGRGMETQYF. CDR3 DNA sequence: TGTGCCAGCAGTTTTGCCTGGACAGGGAGAGGAATGGAGACCCAGTACTTC.

The chain is built from TRBV9 and TRBJ2-3; D might be TRBD2 (6 bases). This CDR3 is 20 amino acids long. Trimming stripped 3 bases from V and 7 bases from J, with 33 bases between. Looked up from germline, CDR1 is SGDLS and CDR2 is YYNGEE. The CDR3: CASSARTNPGLRTSTNTQYF. In DNA, the CDR3 is TGTGCCAGCAGCGCCAGGACTAATCCCGGGTTACGCACAAGTACAAATACGCAGTATTTT. The entire variable domain, with the rest obtained from reference TRBV9 and TRBJ2-3, is as follows: DSGVTQTPKHLITATGQRVTLRCSPRSGDLSVYWYQQSLDQGLQFLIQYYNGEERAKGNILERFSAQQFPDLHSELNLSSLELGDSALYFCASSARTNPGLRTSTNTQYFGPGTRLTVL.

The chain links TRBV4-3 to TRBJ2-7, with TRBD1 as a possible D gene (6 bases). V dropped 3 bases and J dropped 3 bases, with 9 bases sitting between them. The CDR3 contains 13 residues. Germline CDR1 LGHNA, CDR2 YSLEER. In nucleotides, the CDR3 is TGCGCCAGCAGCCATCAACAGGGCTACGAGCAGTACTTC. This codes for CASSHQQGYEQYF.

The rearrangement uses TRBV25-1 and TRBJ2-7, with 9 bases that match TRBD1. The CDR3 has 15 amino acids. Trimming removed 3 bases from V and 0 bases from J; junction bases left unmatched: 3. In germline, CDR1 is MGHDK, CDR2 SYGVNS. DNA for the CDR3: TGTGCCAGCAGTGATAAGACAGGGGGCTCCTACGAGCAGTACTTC. This translates into CASSDKTGGSYEQYF.

The chain combines TRBV7-9 with TRBJ2-4; 9 bases align to TRBD1. With V trimmed by 2 bases and J by 5 bases, 7 bases remained unmatched. Germline values: CDR1 SEHNR, CDR2 FQNEAQ (reference sequence). The CDR3 is 16 residues long. In nucleotides, the CDR3 is TGTGCCAGCAGCTTATCACCGGGACAGGGTGAAAACATTCAGTACTTC. This translates into CASSLSPGQGENIQYF.

Written as DNA, the CDR3 is TGTGCCTGGAGTGTACAAGGAATGGCAGACAATGAGCAGTTCTTC. It translates to CAWSVQGMADNEQFF. The chain combines TRBV30 with TRBJ2-1, with D hard to call. V was shortened by 0 bases and J by 5 bases, with 14 bases between the two germline ends. Germline V gene data show CDR1 as GTSNPN and CDR2 as SVGIG (reference sequence). This CDR3 spans 15 amino acids.

V is TRBV4-1 and J is TRBJ2-2; D is possibly TRBD2 (5 bases). V was cut by 5 bases and J by 7 bases, with 17 bases left in between. This CDR3 is built from 15 residues. The germline V gene encodes CDR1 MGHRA and CDR2 YSYEKL. The CDR3 loop is CASSFRADRGGELFF. The CDR3 DNA reads TGCGCCAGCAGCTTTAGGGCCGATCGGGGCGGGGAGCTGTTTTTT.

This clonotype was picked up one time. The chain couples TRBV24-1 to TRBJ1-1, with D unclear. Germline values: CDR1 KGHDR, CDR2 SFDVKD. This CDR3 has 14 residues. Between the trimmed V and J ends, which lost 3 bases and 5 bases, there was a span of 12 bases. The CDR3 DNA is TGTGCCACCAGTGATACTAACAGCGGGACTGAAGCTTTCTTT. Its protein product is CATSDTNSGTEAFF.

CDR3 in DNA: TGTGCCACCAGCAGAGAGCGGGGGGGTTACAATGAGCAGTTCTTC. Protein product: CATSRERGGYNEQFF. This chain connects TRBV15 to TRBJ2-1; TRBD2 agrees at 9 bases. J lost 4 bases, V lost 0 bases, and 1 base had no gene match. In germline, CDR1 is LNHNV, CDR2 YYDKDF (reference sequence). There are 15 residues in the CDR3.

CDR3 DNA: TGTGCCAGCAGCCTTCGGACAGGGCTGAGCACAGATACGCAGTATTTT. Its protein is CASSLRTGLSTDTQYF. The V gene is TRBV7-7, the J gene TRBJ2-3; 8 bases line up with TRBD1. Germline CDR1 is SSHAT and CDR2 is FNYEAQ (reference sequence). V trimming: 5 bases; J trimming: 0 bases; junction bases outside the gene matches: 7. The CDR3 contains 16 residues.

The gene calls are TRBV12-3 or TRBV12-4 and TRBJ2-5; perhaps D is TRBD1 or TRBD2 (5 bases each). The CDR3 extends over 14 amino acids. Deletions cut 1 base from V and 1 base from J, with 7 bases between. The CDR3 protein is CASSLEGTQETQYF. The CDR3 bases are TGTGCCAGCAGTTTAGAGGGGACCCAAGAGACCCAGTACTTC.

This rearrangement joins TRBV10-2 to TRBJ1-1; tentative D call: TRBD1 (6 bases). Germline values: CDR1 WSHSY, CDR2 SAAADI. This CDR3 contains 11 residues. Trimming shortened V by 7 bases and J by 8 bases, and 11 bases separated the two germline ends. The CDR3 loop is CASIQGAEAFF. DNA for the CDR3: TGCGCCAGCATACAGGGCGCAGAAGCTTTCTTT.

This clonotype has only one observation. The chain employs TRBV11-2 and TRBJ2-2; the D gene is possibly TRBD1 (5 bases). Between the trimmed V and J ends, which lost 2 bases and 5 bases, there was a span of 9 bases. The CDR3 spans 14 residues. Germline assignment: CDR1 SGHAT and CDR2 FQNNGV. The CDR3 DNA is TGTGCCAGCAGCTTAACCCCAGGGACCGGGGAGCTGTTTTTT. The encoded protein is CASSLTPGTGELFF.

V and J are TRBV4-1 and TRBJ1-2; TRBD1 matches at 9 bases. Germline CDR1 is MGHRA and CDR2 is YSYEKL. With 4 bases clipped from V and 6 bases from J, the junction kept 9 bases outside the gene matches. The CDR3 sequence is 15 residues long. The CDR3 reads CASSPWTGVVDGYTF. The CDR3 DNA reads as TGCGCCAGCAGCCCGTGGACAGGGGTTGTCGATGGCTACACCTTC.

V and J are TRBV9 and TRBJ2-7; TRBD1 agrees at 8 bases. Germline CDR1 is SGDLS and CDR2 is YYNGEE. The CDR3 contains 15 residues. J was trimmed by 2 bases and V by 2 bases; bases with no gene match: 6. CDR3 sequence: CASSVTGAPTYEQYF. As DNA, the CDR3 is TGTGCCAGCAGCGTGACAGGGGCCCCAACCTACGAGCAGTACTTC. Using reference TRBV9 and TRBJ2-7 for the parts outside the CDR3, the full variable domain is DSGVTQTPKHLITATGQRVTLRCSPRSGDLSVYWYQQSLDQGLQFLIQYYNGEERAKGNILERFSAQQFPDLHSELNLSSLELGDSALYFCASSVTGAPTYEQYFGPGTRLTVT.

The chain combines TRBV5-6 with TRBJ2-7; 8 positions match TRBD1. Germline V CDR1 and CDR2: SGHDT, YYEEEE. The trim removed 4 bases at V and 1 base at J, leaving 10 bases unmatched. CDR3 length equals 16 residues. DNA of the CDR3: TGTGCCAGCAGCCACGGACAGGGCCTCCTTTCCTACGAGCAGTACTTC. Protein product: CASSHGQGLLSYEQYF.

Note on this clonotype: An end of the junction differs from the germline gene, which may be a read error. This sequence joins TRBV3-1 and TRBJ2-1, with TRBD1 matching 8 bases. This CDR3 comprises 16 residues. Germline V CDR1 and CDR2: LGHDT, YNNKEL (reference sequence). As DNA, the CDR3 is TGTGCCAGCAGCCCGGGGACAGGAGCCTCCTACAATGAGCAGCTCTTC. This sequence encodes CASSPGTGASYNEQLF.

The rearrangement joins TRBV10-3 to TRBJ1-2, with TRBD1 matching 9 bases. Trimming removed 6 bases from V and 3 bases from J; junction bases left unmatched: 8. The CDR3 spans 15 residues. CDR1 and CDR2 from the germline V gene are ENHRY and SYGVKD. DNA of the CDR3: TGTGCCATCAGCGACACCGGACAGGGGCACTATGGCTACACCTTC. Translating it yields CAISDTGQGHYGYTF.

The rearrangement joins TRBV29-1 to TRBJ2-7; D might be TRBD1 or TRBD2, each matching 5 bases. Trimming shortened V by 8 bases and J by 9 bases, and 20 bases separated the two germline ends. CDR1 is SQVTM, CDR2 ANQGSEA, per germline. The CDR3 has 12 residues. The CDR3 nucleotides are TGCAGCACCCTTCTCCTTGGGGACGGGCAGTACTTC. Translated: CSTLLLGDGQYF.

In nucleotides, the CDR3 is TGTGCCAGCGGGACAGGGTCCCCCCACAATGAGCAGTTCTTC. Protein sequence: CASGTGSPHNEQFF. The genes are TRBV27 and TRBJ2-1, with 9 bases matching TRBD1. Trimming took 8 bases from V and 5 from J; bases not matched to a gene: 7. Germline V lookup: CDR1 MNHEY, CDR2 SMNVEV (reference sequence). This CDR3 comprises 14 residues.

This clonotype has just one count. This chain joins TRBV12-3 or TRBV12-4 and TRBJ2-1; no firm D call. V shed 5 bases and J shed 6 bases, with 14 bases lying between them. This CDR3 contains 14 residues. CDR3 sequence: CASSPEAPVNEQFF. In DNA, the CDR3 is TGTGCCAGCAGTCCCGAGGCCCCGGTCAATGAGCAGTTCTTC.

V usage is TRBV15 and J usage is TRBJ1-5; tentatively, D is TRBD1 (5 bases). The V and J ends lost 4 bases and 3 bases respectively, with 10 bases between them. Germline V gives CDR1 LNHNV, CDR2 YYDKDF (reference sequence). The length of the CDR3 is 14 residues. The CDR3 region has the DNA TGTGCCACCAGCAAGTACAGGTTCAATCAGCCCCAGCATTTT. Encoded protein: CATSKYRFNQPQHF.

V usage is TRBV6-5 and J usage is TRBJ2-1; perhaps TRBD2 as D (5 bases). The CDR3 contains 15 residues. Per germline, CDR1 MNHEY and CDR2 SVGAGI. V dropped 2 bases and J dropped 2 bases, with 10 bases sitting between them. CDR3 residues: CASSYGRATYNEQFF. As DNA, the CDR3 is TGTGCCAGCAGTTACGGGCGGGCTACCTACAATGAGCAGTTCTTC.

The chain joins TRBV7-9 to TRBJ2-3; 13 positions match TRBD2. The V gene's germline CDR1 is SEHNR and CDR2 FQNEAQ (reference sequence). Germline trimming cut 5 bases from V and 6 bases from J; bases unmatched to any gene: 8. CDR3 size: 16 residues. The DNA of the CDR3 is TGTGCCAGCAGCCTACTAGCGGGGGGGCCGTCGGATACGCAGTATTTT. This encodes CASSLLAGGPSDTQYF.

This clonotype was detected a few times. The J gene is TRBJ2-1, the V gene TRBV6-2 or TRBV6-3, with D perhaps matching TRBD2 (5 bases). The CDR3 is 15 residues long. Germline V gene lookup returns CDR1 MNHEY and CDR2 SVGEGT. Trimming took 0 bases from V and 7 from J, leaving 13 bases between them. Written as DNA, the CDR3 is TGTGCCAGCAGTTACTCCTCAGGTACGGGGAATGAGCAGTTCTTC. Amino acid sequence: CASSYSSGTGNEQFF.

The rearrangement joins TRBV4-1 to TRBJ1-1; TRBD1 is a possible D gene (5 bases). The V gene's germline CDR1 is MGHRA and CDR2 YSYEKL. Trimming cost V 2 bases and J 10 bases, with 23 bases left between them. The CDR3 extends over 16 amino acids. The CDR3 sequence is CASSQPSGAAVSGAFF. The CDR3 DNA sequence: TGCGCCAGCAGCCAACCATCCGGGGCCGCCGTCTCTGGAGCTTTCTTT.

This clonotype is a singleton in its sample. The chain recombines TRBV18 with TRBJ2-7; no clear D gene. V was pared by 2 bases and J by 3 bases, with 8 bases between. The CDR3 has 13 amino acids. Germline V gene data show CDR1 as KGHSH and CDR2 as LQKENI. In nucleotides, the CDR3 is TGTGCCAGCTCACCAGCCACACACTACGAGCAGTACTTC. Its protein product is CASSPATHYEQYF.

V usage is TRBV13 and J usage is TRBJ2-7; tentatively, D is TRBD2 (6 bases). Trimming stripped 0 bases from V and 3 bases from J, with 6 bases between. The CDR3 spans 13 residues. Germline V gene lookup returns CDR1 PRHDT and CDR2 FYEKMQ (reference sequence). CDR3 residues: CASSLGRDYEQYF. As DNA, the CDR3 is TGTGCCAGCAGCTTAGGGCGGGACTACGAGCAGTACTTC.